This is a list of T cell receptor beta chains from one sample in a study of T cell responses to AZD1222 COVID-19 vaccine. Using immunoSEQ multiplex PCR, the repertoire was profiled, and TCRdb retains in-frame clones only, with some absent. This sample has more than 150,000 clones; about 90% occur once, and the top ten carry under 7.5%. Sequencing was performed on peripheral blood, taken on day 0 of AZD1222 vaccination. Every receptor here comes from an adult in good health. CDR3s include the opening cysteine and the closing phenylalanine or tryptophan. The D gene is left open where the match is weak. Only part of the rows carry a size: once, few, many, or a class if the clone is expanded.

j_gene: TRBJ1-3
d_gene: .
abundance: .
len: 15
v_gene: TRBV3-1/TRBV3-2
CDR3aa: CASSQAKGSGNTIYF
CDR3nt: TGTGCCAGCAGCCAAGCGAAGGGGTCAGGAAACACCATATATTTT

j_gene: TRBJ2-1
d_gene: .
abundance: .
len: 12
v_gene: TRBV5-1
CDR3aa: CASSLAGNEQFF
CDR3nt: TGCGCCAGCAGCTTGGCGGGCAATGAGCAGTTCTTC

j_gene: TRBJ1-4
d_gene: TRBD1
abundance: .
len: 18
v_gene: TRBV9
CDR3aa: CASSANPGQGASNEKLFF
CDR3nt: TGTGCCAGCAGCGCAAACCCGGGACAGGGGGCTTCTAATGAAAAACTGTTTTTT

j_gene: TRBJ2-1
d_gene: .
abundance: once
len: 15
v_gene: TRBV5-4
CDR3aa: CASSRVPRRYNEQFF
CDR3nt: TGTGCCAGCAGCCGGGTCCCAAGGCGTTACAATGAGCAGTTCTTC

j_gene: TRBJ2-7
d_gene: TRBD1
abundance: many
len: 14
v_gene: TRBV3-1/TRBV3-2
CDR3aa: CASSRDRVVYEQYF
CDR3nt: TGTGCCAGCAGTCGGGACAGGGTAGTTTACGAGCAGTACTTC

j_gene: TRBJ2-7
d_gene: .
abundance: .
len: 13
v_gene: TRBV23-1
CDR3aa: CAPARVSSYEQYF
CDR3nt: TGCGCCCCCGCGCGGGTTTCTTCCTACGAGCAGTACTTC

j_gene: TRBJ2-1
d_gene: .
abundance: .
len: 15
v_gene: TRBV6-4
CDR3aa: CASSDSEAGHNEQFF
CDR3nt: TGTGCCAGCAGTGACTCGGAGGCAGGGCACAATGAGCAGTTCTTC

j_gene: TRBJ2-3
d_gene: .
abundance: .
len: 12
v_gene: TRBV5-5
CDR3aa: CASGTTADTQYF
CDR3nt: TGTGCCAGCGGAACTACGGCAGATACGCAGTATTTT

j_gene: TRBJ1-2
d_gene: TRBD1
abundance: .
len: 15
v_gene: TRBV9
CDR3aa: CASSVVSGTADGYTF
CDR3nt: TGTGCCAGCAGCGTAGTATCCGGGACAGCGGATGGCTACACCTTC

j_gene: TRBJ2-7
d_gene: TRBD1
abundance: once
len: 14
v_gene: TRBV19
CDR3aa: CASSLGTGSSEQYF
CDR3nt: TGTGCCAGTAGCCTCGGGACAGGGAGCAGCGAGCAGTACTTC

j_gene: TRBJ1-2
d_gene: TRBD1
abundance: .
len: 14
v_gene: TRBV29-1
CDR3aa: CSVEEYRGPNGYTF
CDR3nt: TGCAGCGTTGAAGAGTACAGGGGGCCGAATGGCTACACCTTC

j_gene: TRBJ2-1
d_gene: .
abundance: .
len: 12
v_gene: TRBV19
CDR3aa: CATGDNNDEQFF
CDR3nt: TGTGCCACAGGGGACAACAATGATGAGCAGTTCTTC

j_gene: TRBJ1-6
d_gene: .
abundance: .
len: 14
v_gene: TRBV2
CDR3aa: CASSERGGGSPLHF
CDR3nt: TGTGCCAGCAGTGAACGGGGGGGCGGTTCACCCCTCCACTTT

j_gene: TRBJ2-5
d_gene: TRBD2
abundance: .
len: 15
v_gene: TRBV18
CDR3aa: CASSPSLGGQETQYF
CDR3nt: TGTGCCAGCTCACCATCCTTGGGGGGGCAAGAGACCCAGTACTTC

j_gene: TRBJ1-2
d_gene: .
abundance: once
len: 14
v_gene: TRBV7-9
CDR3aa: CASSHLTDNYGYTF
CDR3nt: TGTGCCAGCAGCCACCTGACAGATAACTATGGCTACACCTTC

j_gene: TRBJ2-7
d_gene: TRBD2
abundance: .
len: 16
v_gene: TRBV4-2
CDR3aa: CASSQDLTSESYEQYF
CDR3nt: TGTGCCAGCAGCCAAGATCTTACTAGCGAATCCTACGAGCAGTACTTC

j_gene: TRBJ2-6
d_gene: .
abundance: once
len: 13
v_gene: TRBV3-1/TRBV3-2
CDR3aa: CASRSSGANVLTF
CDR3nt: TGTGCCAGCAGGAGCTCTGGGGCCAACGTCCTGACTTTC

j_gene: TRBJ1-5
d_gene: TRBD1
abundance: .
len: 14
v_gene: TRBV3-1/TRBV3-2
CDR3aa: CASSHQGGNQPQHF
CDR3nt: TGTGCCAGCAGCCACCAGGGGGGGAATCAGCCCCAGCATTTT

j_gene: TRBJ1-1
d_gene: TRBD1
abundance: .
len: 13
v_gene: TRBV19
CDR3aa: CASRQGAWTEAFF
CDR3nt: TGTGCCAGTAGACAGGGGGCATGGACTGAAGCTTTCTTT

j_gene: TRBJ2-5
d_gene: .
abundance: .
len: 13
v_gene: TRBV7-2
CDR3aa: CASSFDRQETQYF
CDR3nt: TGTGCCAGCAGCTTTGACAGACAAGAGACCCAGTACTTC

j_gene: TRBJ1-5
d_gene: .
abundance: .
len: 14
v_gene: TRBV2
CDR3aa: CASSERSGNQPQHF
CDR3nt: TGTGCCAGCAGTGAAAGGTCAGGCAATCAGCCCCAGCATTTT

j_gene: TRBJ2-7
d_gene: .
abundance: few
len: 14
v_gene: TRBV5-1
CDR3aa: CASSPGSNSYEQYF
CDR3nt: TGCGCCAGCAGCCCGGGTTCAAATTCCTACGAGCAGTACTTC

j_gene: TRBJ1-2
d_gene: .
abundance: .
len: 15
v_gene: TRBV6-5
CDR3aa: CASRPQGWTNYGYTF
CDR3nt: TGTGCCAGCAGACCTCAGGGTTGGACTAACTATGGCTACACCTTC

j_gene: TRBJ1-4
d_gene: .
abundance: once
len: 14
v_gene: TRBV19
CDR3aa: CASSMGSLNEKLFF
CDR3nt: TGTGCCAGTAGTATGGGATCCCTTAATGAAAAACTGTTTTTT

j_gene: TRBJ2-1
d_gene: TRBD2
abundance: few
len: 14
v_gene: TRBV10-2
CDR3aa: CASMGLAGDNEQFF
CDR3nt: TGCGCCAGCATGGGGCTAGCGGGAGACAATGAGCAGTTCTTC

j_gene: TRBJ1-5
d_gene: .
abundance: .
len: 14
v_gene: TRBV3-1/TRBV3-2
CDR3aa: CASSQGPGWQPQHF
CDR3nt: TGTGCCAGCAGCCAAGGTCCGGGGTGGCAGCCCCAGCATTTT

j_gene: TRBJ1-6
d_gene: .
abundance: .
len: 15
v_gene: TRBV7-2
CDR3aa: CASSQRGSGVSPLHF
CDR3nt: TGTGCCAGCAGCCAACGAGGCAGTGGAGTTTCACCCCTCCACTTT

j_gene: TRBJ2-7
d_gene: TRBD2
abundance: once
len: 15
v_gene: TRBV9
CDR3aa: CASSVEVTSGSEQYF
CDR3nt: TGTGCCAGCAGCGTAGAGGTCACTAGCGGTAGTGAGCAGTACTTC

j_gene: TRBJ2-1
d_gene: .
abundance: .
len: 11
v_gene: TRBV7-2
CDR3aa: CASRLYNEQFF
CDR3nt: TGTGCCAGCAGACTATACAATGAGCAGTTCTTC

j_gene: TRBJ1-1
d_gene: TRBD1
abundance: once
len: 14
v_gene: TRBV7-3
CDR3aa: CASSPTGENTEAFF
CDR3nt: TGTGCCAGCAGCCCGACAGGGGAGAACACTGAAGCTTTCTTT

j_gene: TRBJ1-2
d_gene: TRBD1
abundance: .
len: 14
v_gene: TRBV6-2/TRBV6-3
CDR3aa: CASSQTGGSNGYTF
CDR3nt: TGTGCCAGCAGTCAGACAGGGGGGTCTAATGGCTACACCTTC

j_gene: TRBJ2-2
d_gene: .
abundance: .
len: 12
v_gene: TRBV11-3
CDR3aa: CASQIPPGELFF
CDR3nt: TGTGCCAGCCAAATACCGCCTGGGGAGCTGTTTTTT

j_gene: TRBJ1-2
d_gene: TRBD1
abundance: .
len: 15
v_gene: TRBV7-2
CDR3aa: CASSSRRDRNYGYTF
CDR3nt: TGTGCCAGCAGCAGCCGCCGGGACAGGAACTATGGCTACACCTTC

j_gene: TRBJ2-7
d_gene: TRBD1
abundance: .
len: 15
v_gene: TRBV6-5
CDR3aa: CASSYSKGGAYEQYF
CDR3nt: TGTGCCAGCAGTTACTCGAAAGGGGGCGCGTACGAGCAGTACTTC

j_gene: TRBJ1-2
d_gene: .
abundance: .
len: 17
v_gene: TRBV6-1
CDR3aa: CASSDSRSGGANYGYTF
CDR3nt: TGTGCCAGCAGTGATTCTAGGTCGGGCGGAGCTAACTATGGCTACACCTTC

j_gene: TRBJ1-2
d_gene: TRBD1
abundance: .
len: 14
v_gene: TRBV7-2
CDR3aa: CASSLLEGARGYTF
CDR3nt: TGTGCCAGCAGCTTATTGGAGGGGGCGCGAGGCTACACCTTC